These 27 T cell receptor beta chains came from one sample sequenced in a study of identical twins. TCRdb analysed the 5' RACE reads with MiXCR anew, one entry per CDR3 protein. Here the sample spans fewer than 800,000 distinct CDR3 sequences, 7% to 7.5% being singletons. The same specimen was also included in a second study, on yellow fever vaccine responses in identical twins.

Specimen: PBMCs. The receptors derive from a young woman in good health.

The rearrangement joins TRBV7-6 to TRBJ2-3; the match to TRBD2 covers 8 bases. CDR3 length equals 16 residues. The V segment lost 1 base and the J segment 5 bases; nucleotides outside the gene matches: 8. CDR1 and CDR2 (germline): SGHVS, FNYEAQ. CDR3 region: CASSLVSGRGEDTQYF. The CDR3 DNA reads as TGTGCCAGCAGCTTAGTGAGCGGGAGAGGTGAAGATACGCAGTATTTT.

A few counts support this clonotype. The chain couples TRBV10-3 to TRBJ2-3; 9 positions match TRBD1. V dropped 6 bases and J dropped 5; count of bases not matched to a gene: 3. CDR1 and CDR2 from the germline V gene are ENHRY and SYGVKD. The CDR3 extends over 13 amino acids. The CDR3 DNA sequence: TGTGCCATCAGGGACAGGGGACAAGATACGCAGTATTTT. Translating gives CAIRDRGQDTQYF.

This clonotype was found many times. The J gene is TRBJ1-2, the V gene TRBV5-1, with 9 bases lining up with TRBD1. V was clipped by 6 bases and J by 4 bases; unmatched bases: 7. This CDR3 region has 14 residues. Germline V gene lookup returns CDR1 SGHRS and CDR2 YFSETQ. CDR3 residues: CASNSGTGIYGYTF. Here the CDR3 DNA reads TGCGCCAGCAACTCCGGGACAGGGATCTATGGCTACACCTTC.

This clonotype was counted at least ten times. V usage is TRBV6-5 and J usage is TRBJ2-3, with 8 bases matching TRBD2. V lost 1 base and J lost 4; bases outside the gene matches: 4. CDR3 length: 15 residues. Germline V gene data show CDR1 as MNHEY and CDR2 as SVGAGI. CDR3 loop: CASSYFGGVADTQYF. In DNA form, the CDR3 reads TGTGCCAGCAGTTACTTCGGGGGGGTGGCAGATACGCAGTATTTT.

V is TRBV7-9 and J is TRBJ2-1, with 14 bases identical to TRBD2. CDR1 is SEHNR, CDR2 FQNEAQ, per germline (reference sequence). V dropped 5 bases and J dropped 4; count of bases not matched to a gene: 4. This CDR3 is 16 amino acids long. The chain's CDR3 is CASSDGTSGGYNEQFF. For the CDR3, the DNA is TGTGCCAGCAGCGACGGGACTAGCGGGGGATACAATGAGCAGTTCTTC.

This clonotype has at least ten counts. V usage is TRBV12-3 or TRBV12-4 and J usage is TRBJ2-1; D possibly matches TRBD1 or TRBD2 (6 bases each). The CDR3 contains 16 residues. Between the trimmed V and J ends, which lost 3 bases and 2 bases, there was a span of 14 bases. The CDR3 here is CASSLGYGGPYNEQFF. The CDR3 DNA follows: TGTGCCAGCAGTTTGGGTTACGGGGGCCCCTACAATGAGCAGTTCTTC.

This clonotype has a count of ten or more. This chain uses TRBV5-1 with TRBJ1-5; 7 bases fit TRBD1. V lost 4 bases, J lost 4 bases, and 11 bases stayed unmatched. Germline V gene data show CDR1 as SGHRS and CDR2 as YFSETQ. This CDR3 has 16 residues. CDR3 sequence: CASSLSPDRENQPQHF. CDR3 nucleotides: TGCGCCAGCAGCCTATCGCCTGACAGGGAGAATCAGCCCCAGCATTTT.

This clonotype was picked up many times. The chain couples TRBV12-3 or TRBV12-4 to TRBJ1-5; D is ambiguous. The CDR3 is made up of 14 amino acids. The V and J ends lost 3 bases and 6 bases respectively, with 12 bases between them. The chain's CDR3 is CASSFFGLVQPQHF. CDR3 nucleotide sequence: TGTGCCAGCAGTTTTTTTGGTTTGGTTCAGCCCCAGCATTTT.

This clonotype was picked up a small number of times. The gene calls are TRBV6-2 or TRBV6-3 and TRBJ2-1; 8 bases agree with TRBD2. Unmatched junction bases numbered 11, after V lost 6 bases and J lost 10 bases. This CDR3 region has 14 residues. Germline values: CDR1 MNHEY, CDR2 SVGEGT. The CDR3 region is CASSRPGTRDEQFF. The CDR3 coding sequence is TGTGCCAGCAGCCGACCCGGGACTAGGGACGAGCAGTTCTTC.

In this sample, this clonotype turned up a few times. This sequence joins TRBV6-5 and TRBJ1-5; 7 positions agree with TRBD1. J was trimmed by 7 bases and V by 11 bases; bases with no gene match: 2. The CDR3 length is 10 residues. Germline-derived CDR1 and CDR2 are MNHEY and SVGAGI. In nucleotides, the CDR3 is TGTGCCGCAGGGGGACAGCCCCAGCATTTT. It translates to CAAGGQPQHF.

A few counts support this clonotype. The CDR3: CASSSRDRASFSNQPQHF. In DNA form, the CDR3 reads TGTGCCAGCAGCAGCCGGGACAGGGCCTCTTTTAGCAATCAGCCCCAGCATTTT. This chain links TRBV14 with TRBJ1-5, with 9 positions matching TRBD1. V trimming: 5 bases; J trimming: 0 bases; junction bases outside the gene matches: 11. CDR1 is SGHDN, CDR2 FVKESK, per germline. This CDR3 region has 18 residues.

This clonotype was detected many times. The rearrangement uses TRBV14 and TRBJ2-7; tentative D call: TRBD2 (5 bases). Germline V gene data show CDR1 as SGHDN and CDR2 as FVKESK. There are 13 residues in the CDR3. V lost 8 bases and J lost 1, with 12 bases in between. The CDR3 reads CASRGSASYEQYF. CDR3 DNA sequence: TGTGCCAGCCGGGGTAGCGCGTCCTACGAGCAGTACTTC.

This clonotype showed up just a few times. The V gene is TRBV20-1, the J gene TRBJ2-1, with D perhaps TRBD2 (6 bases). Trimming took off 0 bases at V and 5 bases at J, with 14 bases between the two ends. Germline CDR1 and CDR2: DFQATT and SNEGSKA (reference sequence). There are 15 residues in the CDR3. The DNA for the CDR3 is TGCAGTGCTAGAGATTTGACTAGTAACCACAATGAGCAGTTCTTC. Translation: CSARDLTSNHNEQFF.

This clonotype was found a few times. V usage is TRBV20-1 and J usage is TRBJ2-7; 10 positions agree with TRBD2. V was pared by 0 bases and J by 4 bases, with 18 bases of the junction left unmatched. Germline assignment: CDR1 DFQATT and CDR2 SNEGSKA (reference sequence). This CDR3 spans 19 amino acids. The CDR3 bases are TGCAGTGCTAGAGATAACGGACTAGCGGACCCCGGGGGCCTTTACGAGCAGTACTTC. Translating gives CSARDNGLADPGGLYEQYF.

Concerning this clonotype: It may be a read error: a sequence one base away is much more abundant. This CDR3 fails to terminate in the conserved phenylalanine or tryptophan, so it likely reflects a read error. V usage is TRBV11-2 and J usage is TRBJ2-7, with 7 nucleotides matching TRBD1. Germline V lookup: CDR1 SGHAT, CDR2 FQNNGV. This CDR3 comprises 16 residues. The ends lost 4 bases at V and 3 bases at J; junction bases unmatched: 12. CDR3 loop: CASSSNRGLGLYEQYI. Written as DNA, the CDR3 is TGTGCCAGCAGCTCCAACAGGGGTTTGGGTCTCTACGAGCAGTACATC.

The rearrangement uses TRBV10-3 and TRBJ2-2; TRBD2 is a possible D gene (5 bases). Germline CDR1 and CDR2: ENHRY and SYGVKD. This CDR3 spans 14 amino acids. The V end lost 7 bases, the J end lost 5 bases, and 14 bases lay between the germline ends. The CDR3 region is CAITAALGTGELFF. The CDR3 DNA is TGTGCCATCACAGCGGCTTTAGGAACCGGGGAGCTGTTTTTT.

This clonotype has more than one count but fewer than ten. The rearrangement links TRBV3-1 to TRBJ2-7; D unclear. The germline V and J ends were trimmed by 0 bases and 6 bases, with 6 bases remaining between them. The CDR3 totals 12 residues. Germline CDR1 and CDR2: LGHDT and YNNKEL (reference sequence). CDR3 nucleotides: TGTGCCAGCAGCCAAGATCCCACCGAGCAGTACGTC. This codes for CASSQDPTEQYV.

This clonotype has just a few counts. The CDR3 nucleotides are TGTGCCAGCAGCTTTGGGACAGGGGGCTGGGACAATGAGCAGTTCTTC. This codes for CASSFGTGGWDNEQFF. V is TRBV5-5 and J is TRBJ2-1; 12 bases are shared with TRBD1. Germline V CDR1 and CDR2: SGHKS, YYEKEE (reference sequence). The CDR3 extends over 16 amino acids. V lost 2 bases to trimming and J lost 5 bases; unmatched junction nucleotides: 5.

This clonotype has a handful of counts. The J gene is TRBJ1-1, the V gene TRBV2; no firm D call. Germline lookup yields CDR1 SNHLY and CDR2 FYNNEI. Trimming pared 7 bases from V and 5 bases from J, leaving 11 bases between. The CDR3 spans 12 residues. This chain's CDR3 is CASIAGGTEAFF. The CDR3 nucleotides read TGTGCCAGCATAGCGGGCGGGACTGAAGCTTTCTTT.

The chain is built from TRBV6-5 and TRBJ2-7; TRBD1 might be the D (5 bases). The CDR3 has 13 residues. Germline CDR1 MNHEY, CDR2 SVGAGI. The V and J ends lost 0 bases and 5 bases respectively, with 8 bases between them. The CDR3 region is CASSYSSGNEQYF. Written as DNA, the CDR3 is TGTGCCAGCAGTTACTCGTCAGGGAACGAGCAGTACTTC.

This clonotype was observed a few times. V usage is TRBV18 and J usage is TRBJ1-4; 11 nucleotides align to TRBD1. Germline-derived CDR1 and CDR2 are KGHSH and LQKENI. The V and J ends lost 0 bases and 3 bases, in that order; junction bases with no gene match: 3. The CDR3 covers 17 residues. The CDR3 nucleotides read TGTGCCAGCTCACCACCCGGACAGGGGGCGGCTAATGAAAAACTGTTTTTT. Residues: CASSPPGQGAANEKLFF.

V usage is TRBV29-1 and J usage is TRBJ2-1; TRBD2 aligns across 7 bases. The CDR3 runs 15 residues. With 4 bases clipped from V and 9 bases from J, the junction kept 15 bases outside the gene matches. Germline values: CDR1 SQVTM, CDR2 ANQGSEA. Written as DNA, the CDR3 is TGCAGCGTTGCATCCCGGGGGGTGAAGGAGGTTGAGCAGTTCTTC. Its protein product is CSVASRGVKEVEQFF.

This clonotype was picked up many times. J is TRBJ2-7 and V is TRBV12-3 or TRBV12-4; 7 positions agree with TRBD2. V trimming: 8 bases; J trimming: 0 bases; junction bases outside the gene matches: 4. The CDR3 has 13 amino acids. CDR3 loop: CASGREVSYEQYF. For the CDR3, the DNA is TGTGCCAGCGGACGGGAGGTCTCCTACGAGCAGTACTTC.

The chain combines TRBV20-1 with TRBJ2-7; D may match TRBD1 or TRBD2 (5 bases each). V was cut by 6 bases and J by 0 bases, with 12 bases left in between. Per the germline V gene, CDR1 is DFQATT and CDR2 is SNEGSKA (reference sequence). The CDR3 runs to 13 residues. CDR3 sequence reads: CSANRGASYEQYF. The CDR3 region has the DNA TGCAGTGCCAACCGAGGGGCCTCCTACGAGCAGTACTTC.

The table lists this clonotype with a few counts. The chain carries TRBV2 and TRBJ2-1; tentative D call: TRBD2 (5 bases). Germline V gives CDR1 SNHLY, CDR2 FYNNEI. V was trimmed by 4 bases and J by 8 bases, leaving 18 bases between them. The CDR3 is made up of 15 amino acids. The CDR3 reads CASSGGNFPMDEQFF. CDR3 DNA sequence: TGTGCCAGCAGTGGAGGGAATTTCCCCATGGATGAGCAGTTCTTC.

This clonotype was detected a few times. The chain has TRBV15 and TRBJ2-3, with D uncertain. Germline V gene data show CDR1 as LNHNV and CDR2 as YYDKDF (reference sequence). The V end was cut by 2 bases, the J end by 3 bases, with 6 bases between. The CDR3 runs to 13 residues. The CDR3 region has the DNA TGTGCCACCAGCAGATTGACGACAGATACGCAGTATTTT. It specifies CATSRLTTDTQYF.

This chain connects TRBV28 to TRBJ2-1; 7 positions agree with TRBD1. The CDR3 contains 14 residues. The germline CDR1 and CDR2 sequences are MDHEN and SYDVKM. V lost 6 bases, J lost 5 bases, and 7 bases stayed unmatched. CDR3 loop: CASRPSGQNNEQFF. In DNA, the CDR3 is TGTGCCAGCAGGCCCTCGGGACAGAACAATGAGCAGTTCTTC. The entire variable domain, with the rest obtained from reference TRBV28 and TRBJ2-1, is as follows: DVKVTQSSRYLVKRTGEKVFLECVQDMDHENMFWYRQDPGLGLRLIYFSYDVKMKEKGDIPEGYSVSREKKERFSLILESASTNQTSMYLCASRPSGQNNEQFFGPGTRLTVL.